Listed below are T cell receptor beta chains from one sample, sequenced in a study of blood T cell repertoires in COVID-19. Some clones are missing from TCRdb's copy, which holds only in-frame ones; the method was immunoSEQ multiplex PCR. The data contain about 200,000 clones, approximately 90% of them singletons. Sequenced: peripheral blood. The receptors originated from a woman between 45 and 65 years old with COVID-19, enrolled during active disease. Both conserved end residues are part of each CDR3. A D gene is named only where the DNA matches it firmly. Only part of the rows carry a size: once, few, many, or a class if the clone is expanded.

length,J,size,V,D,CDR3,DNA
17,TRBJ1-2,.,TRBV7-8,TRBD1,CASSRSGGTGQNYGYTF,TGTGCCAGCAGCCGAAGCGGCGGGACAGGGCAAAACTATGGCTACACCTTC
15,TRBJ1-1,.,TRBV28,.,CASSPGHRVGTEAFF,TGTGCCAGCAGTCCTGGACACCGGGTAGGGACTGAAGCTTTCTTT
16,TRBJ2-1,.,TRBV18,TRBD2,CASSSQRGAAYNEQFF,TGTGCCAGCTCATCTCAGCGGGGGGCAGCCTACAATGAGCAGTTCTTC
15,TRBJ2-1,.,TRBV5-4,TRBD1,CASSDRVRDYNEQFF,TGTGCCAGCAGCGACAGGGTAAGGGACTACAATGAGCAGTTCTTC
13,TRBJ1-1,.,TRBV3-1/TRBV3-2,.,CASSQLGGTEAFF,TGTGCCAGCAGCCAATTAGGGGGCACTGAAGCTTTCTTT
17,TRBJ2-6,.,TRBV9,.,CASSVPDRSSGANVLTF,TGTGCCAGCAGCGTACCAGACAGGAGCTCTGGGGCCAACGTCCTGACTTTC
11,TRBJ1-1,.,TRBV28,.,CASSRNTEAFF,TGTGCCAGCAGCCGGAACACTGAAGCTTTCTTT
14,TRBJ1-2,.,TRBV15,.,CATSRARRAGGYTF,TGTGCCACCAGCAGAGCTCGCAGGGCTGGCGGCTACACCTTC
14,TRBJ2-5,.,TRBV27,TRBD1,CASRRQGIQETQYF,TGTGCCAGCAGACGACAGGGTATCCAAGAGACCCAGTACTTC
15,TRBJ2-5,.,TRBV24-1,.,CATSVHIGAEETQYF,TGTGCCACCAGTGTTCATATAGGGGCCGAGGAGACCCAGTACTTC
14,TRBJ1-1,few,TRBV6-4,TRBD1,CASSRDRGNTEAFF,TGTGCCAGCAGTCGGGACAGGGGAAACACTGAAGCTTTCTTT
14,TRBJ1-2,few,TRBV5-1,TRBD1,CASSFQTTGYGYTF,TGCGCCAGCAGCTTTCAAACGACAGGGTATGGCTACACCTTC
15,TRBJ2-1,.,TRBV7-2,TRBD1,CASSLAPGQLNEQFF,TGTGCCAGCAGCTTAGCCCCGGGACAGTTAAATGAGCAGTTCTTC
16,TRBJ1-2,once,TRBV7-2,.,CASSHKEGMYDYGYTF,TGTGCCAGCAGCCACAAGGAGGGGATGTACGACTATGGCTACACCTTC
14,TRBJ2-5,.,TRBV21-1,.,CASSKVVVRETQYF,TGTGCCAGCAGCAAAGTTGTAGTGCGTGAGACCCAGTACTTC
15,TRBJ2-1,.,TRBV9,.,CASSVRWGGLDEQFF,TGTGCCAGCAGCGTCCGGTGGGGGGGCCTTGATGAGCAGTTCTTC
13,TRBJ2-5,few,TRBV10-1,TRBD1,CASSRGRQETQYF,TGCGCCAGCAGTAGGGGGCGTCAAGAGACCCAGTACTTC
14,TRBJ2-3,once,TRBV3-1/TRBV3-2,TRBD1,CASSHDRAGDTQYF,TGTGCCAGCAGCCACGACAGGGCGGGAGATACGCAGTATTTT
15,TRBJ1-1,.,TRBV5-5,TRBD1,CASSPTRTGGTEAFF,TGTGCCAGCAGCCCCACCCGGACAGGGGGGACTGAAGCTTTCTTT
16,TRBJ2-2,.,TRBV10-3,TRBD1,CAISSQTGDRTGELFF,TGTGCCATCAGTTCACAGACAGGGGATAGGACCGGGGAGCTGTTTTTT
13,TRBJ2-7,.,TRBV20-1,TRBD1,CSASIGTAYEQYF,TGCAGTGCTAGTATCGGGACAGCTTACGAGCAGTACTTC
12,TRBJ1-2,.,TRBV6-2/TRBV6-3,.,CASSFGTPGYTF,TGTGCCAGCAGTTTTGGGACACCAGGCTACACCTTC
16,TRBJ1-6,.,TRBV2,.,CASSSQGSSYNSPLHF,TGTGCCAGCAGTTCACAGGGAAGCTCCTATAATTCACCCCTCCACTTT
17,TRBJ2-1,.,TRBV5-1,.,CASSLGGWVGEYNEQFF,TGCGCCAGCAGCTTGGGAGGATGGGTGGGAGAATACAATGAGCAGTTCTTC
17,TRBJ2-7,.,TRBV10-3,.,CAISGAEGAPEIYEQYF,TGTGCCATCAGTGGGGCCGAGGGAGCCCCGGAGATCTACGAGCAGTACTTC
14,TRBJ1-5,.,TRBV5-6,TRBD1,CASSQTGFNQPQHF,TGTGCCAGCAGCCAGACAGGGTTCAATCAGCCCCAGCATTTT
16,TRBJ2-3,.,TRBV27,.,CASSFRGALGTDTQYF,TGTGCCAGCAGTTTTCGGGGGGCGCTAGGGACAGATACGCAGTATTTT
15,TRBJ1-2,.,TRBV5-6,.,CASSLIQGIGSGYTF,TGTGCCAGCAGCTTGATACAGGGTATAGGAAGTGGCTACACCTTC
16,TRBJ2-7,.,TRBV2,TRBD2,CASSGSGGPVSYEQYF,TGTGCCAGCAGTGGTAGCGGGGGGCCCGTCTCCTACGAGCAGTACTTC
14,TRBJ1-4,.,TRBV5-4,TRBD1,CASTRQGFNEKLFF,TGTGCCAGCACCAGACAGGGATTTAATGAAAAACTGTTTTTT
16,TRBJ1-1,once,TRBV6-1,.,CASSEVPPGENTKAFF,TGTGCCAGCAGTGAAGTTCCCCCCGGGGAGAACACTAAAGCTTTCTTT
15,TRBJ2-7,.,TRBV28,TRBD2,CASSRTSGSSYEQYF,TGTGCCAGCAGCCGAACTAGCGGGAGCTCCTACGAGCAGTACTTC
11,TRBJ2-7,.,TRBV24-1,.,CATIGRYEQYF,TGTGCCACCATCGGGAGATACGAGCAGTACTTC
15,TRBJ2-1,once,TRBV2,TRBD1,CASTLPGQSYNEQFF,TGTGCCAGCACCCTGCCGGGACAGTCCTACAATGAGCAGTTCTTC
13,TRBJ1-1,.,TRBV6-5,.,CASSDDRHTEAFF,TGTGCCAGCAGCGATGACAGGCACACTGAAGCTTTCTTT
14,TRBJ1-6,.,TRBV28,.,CACHKSSYNSPLHF,TGTGCCTGCCATAAGAGCTCCTATAATTCACCCCTCCACTTT
14,TRBJ1-2,.,TRBV10-2,TRBD1,CASSDHDRGYGYTF,TGCGCCAGCAGTGATCATGACAGGGGCTATGGCTACACCTTC